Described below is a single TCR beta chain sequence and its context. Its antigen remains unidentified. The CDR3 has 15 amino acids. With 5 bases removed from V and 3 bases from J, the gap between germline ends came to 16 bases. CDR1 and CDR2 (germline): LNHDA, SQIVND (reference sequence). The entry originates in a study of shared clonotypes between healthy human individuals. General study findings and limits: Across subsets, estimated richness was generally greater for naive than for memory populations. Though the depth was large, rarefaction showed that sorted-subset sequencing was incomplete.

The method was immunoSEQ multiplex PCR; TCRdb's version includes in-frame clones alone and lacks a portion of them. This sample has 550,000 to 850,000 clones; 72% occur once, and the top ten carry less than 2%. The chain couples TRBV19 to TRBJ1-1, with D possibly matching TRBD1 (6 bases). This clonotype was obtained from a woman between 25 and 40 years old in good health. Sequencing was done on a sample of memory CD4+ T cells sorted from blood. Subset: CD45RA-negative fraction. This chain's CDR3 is CASSHTGTMYTEAFF. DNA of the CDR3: TGTGCCAGTAGTCATACCGGGACAATGTACACTGAAGCTTTCTTT.